The 32 T cell receptor beta chains reported below all come from one sample, sequenced in a study of human T cells and chemical hapten exposure. As to time point: patch test 1, 2 weeks after DPC sensitization. Stated treatment: therapeutic diphenylcyclopropenone sensitization with weekly scalp DPC. TCRdb fed the RACE reads into MiXCR, producing one record per CDR3 protein. Seen here are around 99,000 distinct CDR3 sequences, over 10% observed once, and the top ten hold 2.1%. This specimen consisted of whole blood, obtained in connection with sensitization to the hapten diphenylcyclopropenone (DPC). These receptors were obtained from a woman aged 35 to 49 with alopecia areata. Some clones in this sample may be carry-over from other donors' samples.

The sample holds a few counts of this clonotype. The chain carries TRBV4-3 and TRBJ2-7, with no clear D. Germline V lookup: CDR1 LGHNA, CDR2 YSLEER. V was shortened by 0 bases and J by 0 bases, with 6 bases between the two germline ends. This CDR3 has 14 residues. Here the CDR3 DNA reads TGCGCCAGCAGCCAAGAGACGGCCTCCTACGAGCAGTACTTC. This codes for CASSQETASYEQYF.

This clonotype occurred many times. V and J are TRBV18 and TRBJ2-7; a possible D gene is TRBD2 (6 bases). V was shortened by 3 bases and J by 0 bases, with 12 bases between the two germline ends. The CDR3 sequence is 15 residues long. Per germline, CDR1 KGHSH and CDR2 LQKENI. CDR3 sequence reads: CASSPGSSGSYEQYF. CDR3 DNA sequence: TGTGCCAGCTCACCCGGGAGTAGCGGCTCCTACGAGCAGTACTTC.

In its sample, this clonotype was seen a few times. As DNA, the CDR3 is TGCAGTGCTGTGCCAGGGGGTTCCTATGGCTACACCTTC. Protein product: CSAVPGGSYGYTF. V and J are TRBV20-1 and TRBJ1-2, with 7 positions matching TRBD1. CDR3 size: 13 residues. The germline CDR1 and CDR2 sequences are DFQATT and SNEGSKA (reference sequence). V lost 5 bases and J lost 4; bases outside the gene matches: 7.

The chain joins TRBV6-2 or TRBV6-3 to TRBJ1-5; 9 bases fit TRBD1. The CDR3 runs to 15 residues. CDR1 MNHEY and CDR2 SVGEGT come from the germline V gene. V lost 6 bases and J lost 5; bases outside the gene matches: 8. The CDR3 spells CASSKGTGRHQPQHF. For the CDR3, the DNA is TGTGCCAGCAGCAAAGGGACAGGGAGGCATCAGCCCCAGCATTTT.

This clonotype was observed at least ten times. The genes are TRBV6-2 or TRBV6-3 and TRBJ1-2; the D is unclear. CDR1 and CDR2 (germline): MNHEY, SVGEGT. V was shortened by 5 bases and J by 4 bases, with 11 bases between the two germline ends. The CDR3 totals 13 residues. CDR3: CASSQTPSYGYTF. In DNA form, the CDR3 reads TGTGCCAGCAGTCAAACCCCGTCCTATGGCTACACCTTC.

V and J are TRBV7-2 and TRBJ2-7, with D tentatively TRBD2 (5 bases). CDR3 length: 14 amino acids. The V end was cut by 6 bases, the J end by 5 bases, with 17 bases between. CDR1 and CDR2 (germline): SGHTA, FQGNSA. CDR3 DNA: TGTGCCAGCAGTTTCGGACTGGACTTAGACGAGCAGTACTTC. Its protein product is CASSFGLDLDEQYF. Supplemented by reference TRBV7-2 and TRBJ2-7, the full variable domain reads GAGVSQSPSNKVTEKGKDVELRCDPISGHTALYWYRQSLGQGLEFLIYFQGNSAPDKSGLPSDRFSAERTGGSVSTLTIQRTQQEDSAVYLCASSFGLDLDEQYFGPGTRLTVT.

This clonotype appeared many times. This sequence joins TRBV9 and TRBJ1-6; 10 bases agree with TRBD1. Germline values: CDR1 SGDLS, CDR2 YYNGEE. The CDR3 sequence is 14 residues long. V lost 3 bases, J lost 6 bases, and 0 bases stayed unmatched. The CDR3 DNA sequence: TGTGCCAGCAGCGGGGACAGGGGTAATTCACCCCTCCACTTT. It encodes CASSGDRGNSPLHF.

V is TRBV18 and J is TRBJ1-2; TRBD1 matches 7 bases. The CDR3 sequence is 14 residues long. Per the germline V gene, CDR1 is KGHSH and CDR2 is LQKENI. The junction had 9 bases not matched to a gene; V was cut back by 3 bases and J by 8 bases. CDR3 coding DNA: TGTGCCAGCTCACCCGGGACAGTCGAAGGAGGCTACACCTTC. It yields the protein CASSPGTVEGGYTF.

This clonotype was seen only a few times. This sequence joins TRBV10-3 and TRBJ1-2, with 7 positions matching TRBD1. From germline, CDR1 is ENHRY and CDR2 SYGVKD. V lost 4 bases and J lost 4; bases outside the gene matches: 9. The CDR3 covers 15 residues. In DNA form, the CDR3 reads TGTGCCATCAGTGGACTCACAGGGGACCCCTATGGCTACACCTTC. This codes for CAISGLTGDPYGYTF.

This clonotype turned up a few times. The rearrangement links TRBV25-1 to TRBJ1-5; possible D gene TRBD1, 6 bases. Germline values: CDR1 MGHDK, CDR2 SYGVNS. The CDR3 is 17 amino acids. The V end was cut by 6 bases, the J end by 2 bases, with 20 bases between. In DNA form, the CDR3 reads TGTGCCAGCAGCGGTGGACAGTCTTCCTTAGGCAATCAGCCCCAGCATTTT. This gives the protein CASSGGQSSLGNQPQHF.

This chain joins TRBV5-1 and TRBJ2-5; D is uncertain. The germline V gene has CDR1 SGHRS and CDR2 YFSETQ. V lost 4 bases and J 3 bases, leaving 10 bases between the germline ends. CDR3 length equals 13 residues. This CDR3 reads CASSRSWEETQYF. The CDR3 DNA is TGCGCCAGCAGCAGGTCGTGGGAAGAGACCCAGTACTTC.

This clonotype turned up a few times. The chain employs TRBV11-2 and TRBJ2-1, with 9 positions matching TRBD1. CDR1 and CDR2 from the germline V gene are SGHAT and FQNNGV. V lost 6 bases to trimming and J lost 5 bases; unmatched junction nucleotides: 5. This CDR3 comprises 14 residues. The CDR3 spells CASSWTGANNEQFF. The CDR3 nucleotides read TGTGCCAGCAGTTGGACAGGGGCAAACAATGAGCAGTTCTTC.

The rearrangement joins TRBV30 to TRBJ2-2; no clear D gene. Germline CDR1 and CDR2: GTSNPN and SVGIG (reference sequence). V lost 3 bases to trimming and J lost 5 bases, with 13 bases between them. CDR3 length: 14 residues. The CDR3 region is CAWRIQGSTGELFF. As DNA, the CDR3 is TGTGCCTGGAGAATCCAAGGCTCTACCGGGGAGCTGTTTTTT.

This clonotype was seen a few times. The germline gene is not matched at one end of the junction; a read error may be the cause. V usage is TRBV7-7 and J usage is TRBJ2-1; a weak D match, TRBD1 (5 bases). The CDR3 is 18 amino acids. CDR1 SSHAT and CDR2 FNYEAQ come from the germline V gene (reference sequence). The CDR3 reads CASSLEGVALPFYNEQFF. The CDR3 coding sequence is TGTGCTAGCAGCTTAGAAGGGGTTGCCCTTCCTTTTTACAATGAGCAGTTCTTC. The full variable domain, completed using reference TRBV7-7 and TRBJ2-1, is GAGVSQSPRYKVTKRGQDVTLRCDPISSHATLYWYQQALGQGPEFLTYFNYEAQPDKSGLPSDRFSAERPEGSISTLTIQRTEQRDSAMYRCASSLEGVALPFYNEQFFGPGTRLTVL.

This clonotype showed up just a few times. The chain joins TRBV25-1 to TRBJ2-3; D unclear. V dropped 2 bases and J dropped 0 bases, with 9 bases sitting between them. This CDR3 has 15 amino acids. Germline loops: CDR1 MGHDK, CDR2 SYGVNS. This CDR3 is CASSEGSSSTDTQYF. The CDR3 DNA sequence: TGTGCCAGCAGTGAAGGATCCTCTAGCACAGATACGCAGTATTTT.

This clonotype showed up just a few times. The chain has TRBV3-1 and TRBJ2-2; 8 bases match TRBD1. The CDR3 extends over 15 amino acids. Germline V gene data show CDR1 as LGHDT and CDR2 as YNNKEL (reference sequence). V lost 6 bases, J lost 3 bases, and 6 bases stayed unmatched. CDR3 protein: CASSLGQGHTGELFF. CDR3 nucleotides: TGTGCCAGCAGTCTCGGACAGGGACACACCGGGGAGCTGTTTTTT.

This clonotype was counted only a few times. The chain uses TRBV18 and TRBJ1-5, with TRBD1 matching 7 bases. CDR1 is KGHSH, CDR2 LQKENI, per germline. CDR3 length: 14 amino acids. The junction had 6 bases not matched to a gene; V was cut back by 6 bases and J by 4 bases. The CDR3 DNA reads TGTGCCAGCTCCCCGGGACAGCCTAATCAGCCCCAGCATTTT. Its translation is CASSPGQPNQPQHF.

This clonotype was picked up many times. The V and J genes are TRBV29-1 and TRBJ1-3, with 7 bases that match TRBD1. With V trimmed by 6 bases and J by 0 bases, 5 bases remained unmatched. CDR3 length: 14 residues. Looked up from germline, CDR1 is SQVTM and CDR2 is ANQGSEA. The chain's CDR3 is CSVSQGISGNTIYF. The CDR3 DNA reads TGCAGCGTATCACAGGGGATCTCTGGAAACACCATATATTTT.

The chain carries TRBV6-6 and TRBJ2-2, with 8 bases aligning to TRBD2. This CDR3 is built from 18 residues. The V gene end was trimmed by 6 bases and the J gene end by 0 bases; junction bases not matched to a gene: 12. Germline V CDR1 and CDR2: MNHNY, SVGAGI (reference sequence). Here the CDR3 reads CASRPGGVESTNTGELFF. CDR3 nucleotides: TGTGCCAGCAGACCCGGGGGGGTGGAAAGCACGAACACCGGGGAGCTGTTTTTT.

The V call is TRBV11-2, the J call TRBJ2-7, with 11 bases fitting TRBD2. The germline V gene encodes CDR1 SGHAT and CDR2 FQNNGV. The junction had 14 bases not matched to a gene; V was cut back by 0 bases and J by 7 bases. The CDR3 is 18 residues long. The CDR3 DNA sequence: TGTGCCAGCAGCTTAGATCCACTTTTAGCGGGAGGGACAGGGGAGCAGTACTTC. Translation: CASSLDPLLAGGTGEQYF.

The V call is TRBV7-9, the J call TRBJ2-7; 9 bases are shared with TRBD2. The CDR3 consists of 15 residues. CDR1 and CDR2 (germline): SEHNR, FQNEAQ (reference sequence). The V gene end was trimmed by 5 bases and the J gene end by 0 bases; junction bases not matched to a gene: 5. The CDR3 spells CASSHRTSVSYEQYF. The CDR3 bases are TGTGCCAGCAGCCATAGGACTAGCGTCTCCTACGAGCAGTACTTC.

This clonotype was seen more than once but under ten times. This chain joins TRBV2 and TRBJ2-2; 9 bases map to TRBD1. Per germline, CDR1 SNHLY and CDR2 FYNNEI. J lost 5 bases, V lost 6 bases, and 7 bases had no gene match. The length of the CDR3 is 15 residues. Here the CDR3 DNA reads TGTGCCAGCAGCGGGGACAGGGCTAGGACCGGGGAGCTGTTTTTT. As protein: CASSGDRARTGELFF.

The sample holds many counts of this clonotype. The V and J genes are TRBV24-1 and TRBJ2-2; a weak D match, TRBD2 (6 bases). CDR3 size: 16 residues. V was cut by 6 bases and J by 6 bases, with 19 bases left in between. The V gene's germline CDR1 is KGHDR and CDR2 SFDVKD. The CDR3: CATSPGLLGVAGELFF. The CDR3 DNA is TGTGCCACCAGTCCGGGACTCCTAGGGGTAGCCGGGGAGCTGTTTTTT.

A note on this clonotype: One end of the junction varies from germline; a read error may be responsible. This chain connects TRBV28 to TRBJ2-7; 7 bases match TRBD1. The CDR3 is made up of 11 amino acids. Per germline, CDR1 MDHEN and CDR2 SYDVKM. CDR3 region: CASSSWTGQGF. The DNA for the CDR3 is TGTGCCAGCAGTTCGTGGACAGGTCAAGGCTTC.

Ten or more counts support this clonotype. V and J are TRBV7-9 and TRBJ2-5; perhaps D is TRBD1 or TRBD2 (5 bases each). V dropped 5 bases and J dropped 4 bases, with 14 bases sitting between them. Per the germline V gene, CDR1 is SEHNR and CDR2 is FQNEAQ (reference sequence). The CDR3 extends over 14 amino acids. The CDR3 sequence: CASSPGTDGETQYF. Written as DNA, the CDR3 is TGTGCCAGCAGCCCGGGGACGGATGGAGAGACCCAGTACTTC.

Ten or more counts support this clonotype. The chain joins TRBV28 to TRBJ2-3; D unresolved. The CDR3 totals 14 residues. Trimming left V 5 bases short and J 5 bases short, with 14 bases between. Germline CDR1 is MDHEN and CDR2 is SYDVKM. The CDR3 reads CASSQATDVDTQYF. The CDR3 bases are TGTGCCAGCAGTCAGGCGACGGACGTAGATACGCAGTATTTT.

The V and J genes are TRBV28 and TRBJ2-7, with TRBD1 matching over 9 bases. The V gene's germline CDR1 is MDHEN and CDR2 SYDVKM. CDR3 length: 15 residues. Unmatched junction bases numbered 9, after V lost 6 bases and J lost 3 bases. CDR3 protein: CASSRRTGEGYEQYF. The CDR3 bases are TGTGCCAGCAGCCGACGGACAGGGGAAGGCTACGAGCAGTACTTC.

This clonotype was seen repeatedly, ten times or more. The chain links TRBV14 to TRBJ1-6; 7 nucleotides align to TRBD1. CDR1 SGHDN and CDR2 FVKESK come from the germline V gene. Trimming at V came to 3 bases and at J to 7 bases, leaving 0 bases not matched to a gene. CDR3 length equals 13 residues. The CDR3 DNA is TGTGCCAGCAGCCAGACAGGGAATTCACCCCTCCACTTT. As protein: CASSQTGNSPLHF.

The chain combines TRBV12-3 or TRBV12-4 with TRBJ1-4; D gene uncertain. This CDR3 has 14 amino acids. The V and J ends lost 3 bases and 2 bases respectively, with 7 bases between them. The CDR3 sequence is CASSFEVTNEKLFF. In DNA, the CDR3 is TGTGCCAGCAGTTTCGAGGTGACTAATGAAAAACTGTTTTTT.

The CDR3 reads CSVGEGAGDTQYF. The CDR3 nucleotides read TGCAGCGTTGGGGAGGGGGCCGGAGATACGCAGTATTTT. The genes are TRBV29-1 and TRBJ2-3; D tentatively reads TRBD1 or TRBD2 (7 bases each). Trimming shortened V by 4 bases and J by 5 bases, and 13 bases separated the two germline ends. The germline V gene encodes CDR1 SQVTM and CDR2 ANQGSEA. The CDR3 spans 13 residues.

This clonotype was detected a few times. CDR3 in DNA: TGTGCCAGCAGCCACTGGGCGGGGCGGGAGGACATTCAGTACTTC. It specifies CASSHWAGREDIQYF. The chain recombines TRBV3-1 with TRBJ2-4; 8 positions agree with TRBD2. The length of the CDR3 is 15 residues. V shed 3 bases, J shed 8 bases, and the junction held 9 bases outside the gene matches. Germline loops: CDR1 LGHDT, CDR2 YNNKEL (reference sequence).

There are a few counts of this clonotype. The chain uses TRBV19 and TRBJ2-1; 8 nucleotides match TRBD1. Germline CDR1 is LNHDA and CDR2 is SQIVND (reference sequence). This CDR3 comprises 15 residues. V lost 6 bases, J lost 5 bases, and 9 bases stayed unmatched. The CDR3 DNA reads TGTGCCAGTAGGCGGCGACAGGGGTCCAACAATGAGCAGTTCTTC. It codes for CASRRRQGSNNEQFF.